This T cell receptor beta chain was observed in a study of vaccination effects on CD4 cells after COVID-19. Findings and caveats of the study: In convalescents, spike-reactive clones (those seen post-vaccine) were mainly new vaccine-induced clones.

Trimming stripped 5 bases from V and 2 bases from J, with 2 bases between. The CDR3 is 11 amino acids. Germline CDR1 SNHLY, CDR2 FYNNEI. Remarks on this clone: Its target is unknown.

Sequenced by immunoSEQ multiplex PCR; TCRdb stores in-frame clones only, minus some. This sample has about 27,000 clones, with approximately 80% found just once. CD4+ T cells specific for antigen were expanded with viral peptide pools by the ViraFEST assay before sequencing. It was after nine to eleven days of culture that CD4+ T cells were isolated. Confirmation by PCR established that the person had SARS-CoV-2 infection between March and December 2020. Roughly 2.1 million PBMC were seeded per well and grown in the presence of about 10 IU/ml IL-2 and around 11 ug/ml peptides. Researchers swapped half the medium for IL-2 medium on both days 3 and 7.

This rearrangement joins TRBV2 to TRBJ2-3; D gene ambiguous. The TCR was taken from a human donor who had a prior SARS-CoV-2 infection. Sequences were derived from CD4+ T cells from PBMCs cultured with HCoV-NL63 spike peptides, sampled before COVID-19 vaccination. The CDR3 nucleotides read TGTGCCAGCAGTTACACAGATACGCAGTATTTT. It specifies CASSYTDTQYF.